This passage covers 11 T cell receptor beta chains from one sample sequenced in a study of blood T cell repertoires in COVID-19. TCRdb keeps only in-frame clones here, not all; method: immunoSEQ multiplex PCR. The repertoire holds around 180,000 clones, with 65% to 85% as singletons. The sequencing sample was made of peripheral blood. Every receptor here comes from a young woman with acute or convalescent COVID-19.

The genes are TRBV4-2 and TRBJ2-7, with no clear D. V was trimmed by 1 base and J by 1 base, leaving 11 bases between them. The CDR3 sequence is 15 residues long. Looked up from germline, CDR1 is LGHNA and CDR2 is YNFKEQ. The CDR3 sequence: CASSQAAGLSYEQYF. Here the CDR3 DNA reads TGTGCCAGCAGCCAAGCGGCAGGCCTATCCTACGAGCAGTACTTC.

A remark on this clone: An end of the junction does not agree with germline; a read error may underlie this. For the CDR3, the DNA is TGTGCCAGCAGTTACAGGGGGTCCGTGTCCGCCGCCTTC. Its protein is CASSYRGSVSAAF. This chain joins TRBV2 and TRBJ1-2; 8 bases fit TRBD1. Per germline, CDR1 SNHLY and CDR2 FYNNEI. This CDR3 contains 13 residues.

This clone was observed once. V is TRBV15 and J is TRBJ2-3; tentatively, D is TRBD2 (5 bases). Germline V lookup: CDR1 LNHNV, CDR2 YYDKDF (reference sequence). The CDR3 is made up of 17 amino acids. V lost 0 bases and J 0 bases, leaving 13 bases between the germline ends. The CDR3 region is CATSRDKKRISTDTQYF. CDR3 DNA sequence: TGTGCCACCAGCAGAGATAAAAAGCGGATTAGCACAGATACGCAGTATTTT.

This chain connects TRBV10-3 to TRBJ2-3; the match to TRBD2 covers 10 bases. V gave up 10 bases and J gave up 2 bases; unmatched junction bases: 9. Germline CDR1 and CDR2: ENHRY and SYGVKD. This CDR3 is built from 15 residues. Here the CDR3 DNA reads TGTGCCACTTCCGGTACTAGCGGGATCACAGATACGCAGTATTTT. Translated: CATSGTSGITDTQYF.

The chain carries TRBV28 and TRBJ2-3, with D possibly TRBD2 on 5 matching bases. Trimming removed 1 base at V and 1 base at J, with 6 bases between. The CDR3 runs 14 residues. Germline V gene lookup returns CDR1 MDHEN and CDR2 SYDVKM. The CDR3 is CASSLFGGTDTQYF. The CDR3 DNA sequence: TGTGCCAGCAGTTTATTCGGGGGCACAGATACGCAGTATTTT.

The V and J genes are TRBV28 and TRBJ2-1; 14 bases agree with TRBD2. Germline loops: CDR1 MDHEN, CDR2 SYDVKM. The junction had 7 bases not matched to a gene; V was cut back by 6 bases and J by 3 bases. The CDR3 totals 17 residues. This chain's CDR3 is CASRPGLAGGIYNEQFF. The CDR3 DNA reads as TGTGCCAGCAGACCAGGACTAGCGGGGGGCATCTACAATGAGCAGTTCTTC.

The J gene is TRBJ1-2, the V gene TRBV6-5; the D is unclear. The CDR3 extends over 13 amino acids. Trimming stripped 3 bases from V and 2 bases from J, with 7 bases between. CDR1 and CDR2 (germline): MNHEY, SVGAGI. The CDR3 sequence: CASSYGRNYGYTF. Written as DNA, the CDR3 is TGTGCCAGCAGTTATGGCAGAAACTATGGCTACACCTTC.

This rearrangement joins TRBV28 to TRBJ2-2, with TRBD1 identical over 7 bases. The CDR3 sequence is 15 residues long. In germline, CDR1 is MDHEN, CDR2 SYDVKM. J was trimmed by 1 base and V by 3 bases; bases with no gene match: 2. The CDR3 sequence: CASSLDRRNTGELFF. Here the CDR3 DNA reads TGTGCCAGCAGTTTGGACAGGAGGAACACCGGGGAGCTGTTTTTT.

The chain combines TRBV30 with TRBJ1-5; no firm D call. This CDR3 is 13 amino acids long. Germline V CDR1 and CDR2: GTSNPN, SVGIG (reference sequence). V shed 2 bases and J shed 7 bases, with 12 bases lying between them. The CDR3 loop is CAWSIGELQPQHF. CDR3 bases: TGTGCCTGGAGTATCGGGGAACTCCAGCCCCAGCATTTT.

This chain connects TRBV10-3 to TRBJ1-2; perhaps TRBD1 as D (5 bases). The CDR3 length is 17 residues. Trimming shortened V by 6 bases and J by 4 bases, and 24 bases separated the two germline ends. Germline V gene lookup returns CDR1 ENHRY and CDR2 SYGVKD. The CDR3 region is CAISPGAVRQSPYGYTF. In DNA form, the CDR3 reads TGTGCCATCAGCCCGGGAGCGGTGAGACAGAGCCCCTATGGCTACACCTTC.

The gene calls are TRBV6-6 and TRBJ1-2; D is unclear. Trimming took 7 bases from V and 4 from J, leaving 7 bases between them. CDR3 length: 11 amino acids. Per germline, CDR1 MNHNY and CDR2 SVGAGI (reference sequence). The DNA for the CDR3 is TGTGCCAGCATGTCGTCCTATGGCTACACCTTC. Its translation: CASMSSYGYTF.